A selection of T cell receptor beta chains follows, all from one sample in a study of shared T cell receptors in the human thymus. TCRdb keeps only in-frame clones here, not all; method: immunoSEQ multiplex PCR. There are around 67,000 clones in the sample; about 95% occur only once, and around 0.03% lies in the top ten. The sample was thymocytes. Source of these receptors: a human donor. Both conserved end residues are part of each CDR3. Clone size appears in some rows only: once, few, many, or a class for an expanded clone.

>few|TRBV7-9
CASSPPGQGDGYTF
>NA|TRBV15
CATSIDKTGLWGYTF
>NA|TRBV7-2
CASSWTSGGAWETQYF
>NA|TRBV27
CASKNKIDCGKGILMNTEAFF
>NA|TRBV10-3
CAISDPGRYQPQHF
>NA|TRBV4-3
CASSQNRGPHGYTF
>NA|TRBV5-6
CASSLKFRISGNTIYF
>NA|TRBV4-3
CASSQEGADTQYF
>NA|TRBV7-4
CASSRTRTHF
>NA|TRBV5-4
CASSLFVAGGREKDIQYF
>NA|TRBV7-4
CASRQGESYNEQFF
>NA|TRBV10-3
CAISETPTREGQLSPLHF
>NA|TRBV19
CASRRVKGGSNQPQHF
>NA|TRBV5-5
CASSPGGDGDSPLHF
>NA|TRBV6-1
CASSGRAVTNEKLFF
>NA|TRBV5-4
CASTSGTSGGKGTYEQYF
>NA|TRBV9
CASSVDGGGSYNEQFF
>NA|TRBV18
CASCCTGAGNTIYF
>NA|TRBV28
CASSLSGLPLHF
>once|TRBV20-1
CSAKFRGTAFF
>NA|TRBV6-1
CASSDRAPKNTEAFF
>NA|TRBV28
CASRRDPGHFAYEQYF
>NA|TRBV5-8
CASSLDMNTEAFF
>NA|TRBV27
CASSLWGDQGSTDTQYF
>NA|TRBV18
CASSPLTVPETEAFF
>once|TRBV19
CASRGGAGGEVDTEAFF
>few|TRBV19
CASTIQGANNSPLHF
>NA|TRBV9
CASSANGGQPQHF
>NA|TRBV28
CASSDPQGPNQPQHF
>NA|TRBV30
CAWSTWTGGAQETQYF
>NA|TRBV2
CASSTSGDYTGELFF
>NA|TRBV7-2
CASSFYFTGGSTRYEQFF
>NA|TRBV7-2
CASSTGPPTPNYGYTF
>NA|TRBV15
CATSRPGLPYF
>NA|TRBV6-1
CASSDPRTGGFWETQYF
>NA|TRBV7-3
CASSLIGGHTEAFF
>NA|TRBV14
CASSQGQPMNTEAFF
>NA|TRBV5-1
CASSPKPERDYGYTF
>NA|TRBV29-1
CSVATAGRGETQYF
>NA|TRBV10-3
CAISALSDRTPTDTQYF
>NA|TRBV28
CASSSTDTQYF
>NA|TRBV6-1
CASRAGSFGYTF
>NA|TRBV6-1
CASSEATDPGQGIYEQYF